This T cell receptor (beta chain) was captured in a study of blood T cell repertoires in COVID-19. Trimming stripped 3 bases from V and 7 bases from J, with 16 bases between. The CDR3 extends over 15 amino acids. Germline-derived CDR1 and CDR2 are SNHLY and FYNNEI. Original processing notes: Scientists estimated how many nucleated cells there were by amplifying reference gene primers. TCRdb keeps only in-frame clones here, not all; method: immunoSEQ multiplex PCR. V, J and clone size are taken as reported in that table, and D and trimming were inferred from the DNA itself. The data show 120,000 or so clones, with about 87% seen just once and 3.5% to 4.5% held by the top ten.

The J gene is TRBJ1-5, the V gene TRBV2; D may be TRBD1 (5 bases). This clonotype originated in a woman aged 55 to 70 with acute or convalescent COVID-19. The specimen was peripheral blood. CDR3 residues: CASSDQRGRRQPQHF. The CDR3 bases are TGTGCCAGCAGTGATCAAAGGGGTAGGAGACAGCCCCAGCATTTT.